This TCR beta chain was found in a study of T cell changes during pregnancy in multiple sclerosis. Method: immunoSEQ multiplex PCR; TCRdb's copy keeps in-frame clones and lacks some. There are about 99,000 clones in the sample; 90% to 95% occur only once, and about 0.95% lies in the top ten. CDR1 and CDR2 (germline): LNHDA, SQIVND (reference sequence). The V and J ends lost 5 bases and 7 bases, in that order; junction bases with no gene match: 11. The CDR3 is 15 amino acids. Sequences were derived from peripheral blood, sampled after pregnancy. The chain employs TRBV19 and TRBJ2-7, with 10 positions matching TRBD1. This TCR came from a female donor with multiple sclerosis, enrolled in a pregnancy study. CDR3 sequence: CASSLVTGGGGEQYF. CDR3 bases: TGTGCCAGTAGTCTGGTGACAGGGGGCGGAGGGGAGCAGTACTTC.